This T cell receptor beta chain was observed in a study of T-cell reconstitution after alpha-beta-depleted transplantation in children. For this clonotype: Its antigen is currently unknown.

Study observations and caveats: After transplant, high TCRbeta diversity at day 60 in some patients arose from surviving recipient T cells and thymic progenitors. Roughly two months post-transplant, alpha-beta T cells reportedly originated from several hundred graft clones that had expanded. Diversity and T-cell counts at one year after transplant derived mostly from new T cells.

As it was prepared, the TCRbeta library received unique molecular identifiers. TCRdb used MiXCR to reprocess the PCR reads, holding one entry per CDR3 protein. The top ten hold over 2% of the sample, which has hundreds of thousands of distinct CDR3 sequences, 10% to 15% seen once. The sequencing used PBMCs, mostly from graft donor cells, collected 360 days after TCRalphabeta/CD19-depleted stem cell transplant. This clonotype was obtained from a male patient under 18 who had a stem cell transplant for acute myeloid leukemia, so the T cells may come from the graft donor.

This CDR3 reads CASSYTPPGPGNTGELFF. The CDR3 DNA follows: TGTGCCAGCAGTTACACCCCCCCGGGACCCGGGAACACCGGGGAGCTGTTTTTT. This sequence joins TRBV6-2 or TRBV6-3 and TRBJ2-2; D might be TRBD1 or TRBD2, each matching 5 bases. This CDR3 has 18 amino acids. V was trimmed by 2 bases and J by 1 base, leaving 17 bases between them. Germline loops: CDR1 MNHEY, CDR2 SVGEGT.